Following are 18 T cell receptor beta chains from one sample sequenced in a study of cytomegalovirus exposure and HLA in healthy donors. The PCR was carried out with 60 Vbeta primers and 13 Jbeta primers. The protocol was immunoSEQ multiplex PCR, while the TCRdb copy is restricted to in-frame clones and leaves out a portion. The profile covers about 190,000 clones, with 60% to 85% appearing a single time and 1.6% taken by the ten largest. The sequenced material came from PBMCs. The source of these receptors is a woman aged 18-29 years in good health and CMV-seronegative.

The CDR3 loop is CASSTGLVYEQYF. The CDR3 DNA sequence: TGTGCCAGCAGCACGGGACTAGTTTACGAGCAGTACTTC. V and J are TRBV2 and TRBJ2-7, with 8 bases aligning to TRBD2. CDR1 is SNHLY and CDR2 is FYNNEI in the germline V gene. This CDR3 contains 13 residues. The junction had 5 bases not matched to a gene; V was cut back by 6 bases and J by 4 bases. Full variable domain (remainder filled in from reference TRBV2 and TRBJ2-7): EPEVTQTPSHQVTQMGQEVILRCVPISNHLYFYWYRQILGQKVEFLVSFYNNEISEKSEIFDDQFSVERPDGSNFTLKIRSTKLEDSAMYFCASSTGLVYEQYFGPGTRLTVT.

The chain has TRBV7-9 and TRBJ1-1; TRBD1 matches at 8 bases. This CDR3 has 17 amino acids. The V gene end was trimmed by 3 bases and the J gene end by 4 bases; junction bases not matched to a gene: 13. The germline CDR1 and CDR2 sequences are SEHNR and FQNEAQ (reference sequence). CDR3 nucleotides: TGTGCCAGCAGCTTGTATTGGACAGGGCAAAAGCCCACTGAAGCTTTCTTT. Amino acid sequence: CASSLYWTGQKPTEAFF.

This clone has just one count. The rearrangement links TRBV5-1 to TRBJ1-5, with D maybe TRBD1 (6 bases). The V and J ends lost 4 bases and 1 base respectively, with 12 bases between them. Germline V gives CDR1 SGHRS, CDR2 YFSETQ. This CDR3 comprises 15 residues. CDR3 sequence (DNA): TGCGCCAGCAGCCCGGGGGGACAAAGCAATCAGCCCCAGCATTTT. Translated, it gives CASSPGGQSNQPQHF.

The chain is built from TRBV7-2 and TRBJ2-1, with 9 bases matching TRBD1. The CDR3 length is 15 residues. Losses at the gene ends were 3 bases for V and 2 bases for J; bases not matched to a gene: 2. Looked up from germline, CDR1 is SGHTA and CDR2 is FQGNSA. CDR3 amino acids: CASSFGQGTYNEQFF. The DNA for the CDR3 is TGTGCCAGCAGCTTTGGACAGGGGACCTACAATGAGCAGTTCTTC.

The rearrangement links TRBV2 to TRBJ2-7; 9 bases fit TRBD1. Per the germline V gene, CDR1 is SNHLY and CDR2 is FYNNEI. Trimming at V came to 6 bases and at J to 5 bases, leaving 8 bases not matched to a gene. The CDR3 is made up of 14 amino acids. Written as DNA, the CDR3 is TGTGCCAGCAGGGATGACAGGGGGTCCCACGAGCAGTACTTC. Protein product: CASRDDRGSHEQYF.

As DNA, the CDR3 is TGCGCCAGCAGCCAACAGGGTGATTCACCCCTCCACTTT. Translating it yields CASSQQGDSPLHF. This rearrangement joins TRBV4-1 to TRBJ1-6, with D possibly matching TRBD1 (5 bases). CDR3 length: 13 amino acids. Germline values: CDR1 MGHRA, CDR2 YSYEKL. V lost 2 bases and J 8 bases, leaving 7 bases between the germline ends.

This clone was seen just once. The CDR3 sequence is CASSLAFGGAGETQYF. CDR3 sequence (DNA): TGTGCCAGCAGCTTGGCCTTTGGGGGAGCGGGGGAGACCCAGTACTTC. This chain joins TRBV5-6 and TRBJ2-5; the match to TRBD2 covers 7 bases. The CDR3 sequence is 16 residues long. In germline, CDR1 is SGHDT, CDR2 YYEEEE. With V trimmed by 0 bases and J by 5 bases, 10 bases remained unmatched.

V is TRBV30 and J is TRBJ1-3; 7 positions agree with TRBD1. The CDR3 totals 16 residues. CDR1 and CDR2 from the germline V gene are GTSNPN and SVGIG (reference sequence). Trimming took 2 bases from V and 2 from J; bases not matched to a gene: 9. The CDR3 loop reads CAWSSAGGNPGNTIYF. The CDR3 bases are TGTGCCTGGAGTTCAGCAGGGGGTAATCCTGGAAACACCATATATTTT.

The CDR3 is CASSGHYNEQFF. CDR3 sequence (DNA): TGTGCCAGCAGTGGACACTACAATGAGCAGTTCTTC. The genes are TRBV2 and TRBJ2-1; D gene ambiguous. Trimming removed 4 bases at V and 3 bases at J, with 4 bases between. CDR3 size: 12 residues. Germline V CDR1 and CDR2: SNHLY, FYNNEI. The whole variable domain, remainder taken from reference TRBV2 and TRBJ2-1, is EPEVTQTPSHQVTQMGQEVILRCVPISNHLYFYWYRQILGQKVEFLVSFYNNEISEKSEIFDDQFSVERPDGSNFTLKIRSTKLEDSAMYFCASSGHYNEQFFGPGTRLTVL.

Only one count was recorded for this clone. CDR3 coding DNA: TGTGCCAGCAGTGAAAGTGGCAGGGGGCGGGAAAAACTGTTTTTT. Residues: CASSESGRGREKLFF. The J gene is TRBJ1-4, the V gene TRBV6-1, with TRBD1 identical over 8 bases. CDR1 MNHNS and CDR2 SASEGT come from the germline V gene. The V and J ends lost 2 bases and 8 bases, in that order; junction bases with no gene match: 7. The length of the CDR3 is 15 residues.

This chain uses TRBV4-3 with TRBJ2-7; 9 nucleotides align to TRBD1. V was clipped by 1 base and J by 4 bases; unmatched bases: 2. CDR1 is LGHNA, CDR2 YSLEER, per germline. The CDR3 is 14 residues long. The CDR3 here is CASSQADRGYEQYF. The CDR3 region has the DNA TGCGCCAGCAGCCAAGCCGACAGGGGGTACGAGCAGTACTTC.

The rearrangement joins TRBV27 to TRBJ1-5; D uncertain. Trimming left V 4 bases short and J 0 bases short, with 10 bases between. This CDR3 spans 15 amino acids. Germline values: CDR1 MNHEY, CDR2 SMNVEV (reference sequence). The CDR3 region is CASSSRFFSNQPQHF. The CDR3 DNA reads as TGTGCCAGCAGTTCCAGGTTTTTTAGCAATCAGCCCCAGCATTTT.

CDR3 protein: CASSTSGQGSGELFF. For the CDR3, the DNA is TGTGCCAGTAGTACCTCGGGACAGGGGTCCGGGGAGCTGTTTTTT. V and J are TRBV19 and TRBJ2-2; TRBD1 matches 10 bases. V trimming: 4 bases; J trimming: 6 bases; junction bases outside the gene matches: 5. Germline values: CDR1 LNHDA, CDR2 SQIVND (reference sequence). The CDR3 sequence is 15 residues long.

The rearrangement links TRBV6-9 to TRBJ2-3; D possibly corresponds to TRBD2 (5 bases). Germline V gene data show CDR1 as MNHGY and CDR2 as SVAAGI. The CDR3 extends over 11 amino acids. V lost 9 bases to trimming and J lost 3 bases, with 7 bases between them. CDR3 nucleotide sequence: TGTGCCAGGCCGGGGACAGATACGCAGTATTTT. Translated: CARPGTDTQYF.

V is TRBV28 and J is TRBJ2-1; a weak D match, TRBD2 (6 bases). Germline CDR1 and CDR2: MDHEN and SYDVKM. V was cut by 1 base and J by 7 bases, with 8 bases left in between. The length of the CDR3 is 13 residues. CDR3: CASSLLAGNEQFF. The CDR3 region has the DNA TGTGCCAGCAGTTTATTGGCGGGGAATGAGCAGTTCTTC.

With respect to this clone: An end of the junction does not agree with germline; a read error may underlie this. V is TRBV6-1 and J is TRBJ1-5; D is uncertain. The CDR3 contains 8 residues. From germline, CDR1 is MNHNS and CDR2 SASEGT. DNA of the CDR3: TGCCACGAGGGGCCCCAGCATTTT. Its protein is CHEGPQHF.

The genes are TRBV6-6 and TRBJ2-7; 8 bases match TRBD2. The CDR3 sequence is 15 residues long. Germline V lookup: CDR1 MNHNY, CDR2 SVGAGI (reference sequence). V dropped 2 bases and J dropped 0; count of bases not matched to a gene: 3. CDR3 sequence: CASSYSGGSSYEQYF. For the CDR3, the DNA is TGTGCCAGCAGTTACAGCGGGGGAAGCTCCTACGAGCAGTACTTC.

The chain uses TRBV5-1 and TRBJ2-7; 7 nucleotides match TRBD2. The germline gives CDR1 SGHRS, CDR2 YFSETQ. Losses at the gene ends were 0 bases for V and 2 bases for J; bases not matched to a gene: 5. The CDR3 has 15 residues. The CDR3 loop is CASSLVASGTYEQYF. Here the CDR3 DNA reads TGCGCCAGCAGCTTGGTGGCTAGCGGTACCTACGAGCAGTACTTC.